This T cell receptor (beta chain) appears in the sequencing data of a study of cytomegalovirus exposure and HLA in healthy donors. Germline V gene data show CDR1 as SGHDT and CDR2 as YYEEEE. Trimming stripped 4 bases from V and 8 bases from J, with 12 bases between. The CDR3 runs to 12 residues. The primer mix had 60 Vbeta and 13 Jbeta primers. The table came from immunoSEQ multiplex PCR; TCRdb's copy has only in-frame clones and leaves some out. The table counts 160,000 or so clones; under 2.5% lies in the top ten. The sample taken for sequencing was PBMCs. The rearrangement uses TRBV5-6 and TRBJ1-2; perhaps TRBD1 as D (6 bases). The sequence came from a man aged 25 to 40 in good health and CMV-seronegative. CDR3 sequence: CASSRLQGGYTF. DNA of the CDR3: TGTGCCAGCAGCCGCCTACAGGGAGGCTACACCTTC.